Following are 2 T cell receptor beta chains from one sample sequenced in a study of cytomegalovirus exposure and HLA in healthy donors. PCR primers comprised 60 Vbeta and 13 Jbeta primers. Sequencing used immunoSEQ multiplex PCR; TCRdb keeps in-frame clones, though not all of them. The sample records about 130,000 clones, less than 80% being singletons. Source material: PBMCs. These TCRs come from a man aged 35 to 55 in good health and CMV-seropositive.

The chain uses TRBV5-4 and TRBJ2-1; 9 bases are shared with TRBD1. This CDR3 has 15 amino acids. V shed 4 bases, J shed 2 bases, and the junction held 4 bases outside the gene matches. Germline CDR1 reads SGHNT; CDR2 reads YYREEE (reference sequence). The CDR3 loop is CASSRDRETYNEQFF. Here the CDR3 DNA reads TGTGCCAGCAGCCGGGACAGGGAAACCTACAATGAGCAGTTCTTC.

The DNA for the CDR3 is TGCGCCAGCAGCTTGTGGGGGGCGAACACCGGGGAGCTGTTTTTT. Protein product: CASSLWGANTGELFF. J is TRBJ2-2 and V is TRBV5-1; TRBD2 might be the D (6 bases). V dropped 1 base and J dropped 0 bases, with 7 bases sitting between them. Germline values: CDR1 SGHRS, CDR2 YFSETQ. The CDR3 has 15 residues.